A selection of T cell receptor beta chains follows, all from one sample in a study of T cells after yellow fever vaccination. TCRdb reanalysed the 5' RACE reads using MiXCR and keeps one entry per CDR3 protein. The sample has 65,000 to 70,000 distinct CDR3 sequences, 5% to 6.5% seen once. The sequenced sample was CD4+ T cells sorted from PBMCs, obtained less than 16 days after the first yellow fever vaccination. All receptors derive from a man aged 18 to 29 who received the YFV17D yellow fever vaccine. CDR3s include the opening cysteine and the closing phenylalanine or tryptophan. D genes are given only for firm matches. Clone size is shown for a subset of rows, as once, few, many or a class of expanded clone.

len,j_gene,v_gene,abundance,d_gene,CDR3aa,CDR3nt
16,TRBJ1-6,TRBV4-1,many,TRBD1,CASSQDSGQAWSPLHF,TGCGCCAGCAGCCAAGATTCAGGACAGGCATGGTCACCCCTCCACTTT
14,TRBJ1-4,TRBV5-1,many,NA,CASSSDSRNEKLFF,TGCGCCAGCAGCTCGGACAGCCGTAATGAAAAACTGTTTTTT
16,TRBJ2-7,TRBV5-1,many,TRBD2,CASSLASGGSSYEQYF,TGCGCCAGCAGCTTAGCTAGCGGGGGGAGCTCCTACGAGCAGTACTTC
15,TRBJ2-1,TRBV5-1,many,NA,CASSAGVSSYNEQFF,TGCGCCAGCAGCGCCGGGGTAAGCTCCTACAATGAGCAGTTCTTC
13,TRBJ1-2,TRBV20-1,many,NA,CSARTGTSYGYTF,TGCAGTGCTAGAACAGGGACCTCCTATGGCTACACCTTC
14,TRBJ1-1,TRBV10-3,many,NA,CAIRKLDSNTEAFF,TGTGCCATCAGAAAACTAGACAGTAACACTGAAGCTTTCTTT
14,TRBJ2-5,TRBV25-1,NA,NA,CASSDDGPGETQYF,TGTGCCAGCAGTGATGACGGACCAGGGGAGACCCAGTACTTC
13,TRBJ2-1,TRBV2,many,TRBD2,CASNRLALTEQFF,TGTGCCAGCAACCGACTAGCGCTGACTGAGCAGTTCTTC
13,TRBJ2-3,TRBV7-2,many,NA,CASSRSYGDTQYF,TGTGCCAGCAGTCGCAGCTACGGTGATACGCAGTATTTT
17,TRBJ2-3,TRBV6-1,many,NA,CASSGGWGVSSTDTQYF,TGTGCCAGCAGTGGGGGATGGGGGGTCTCTAGCACAGATACGCAGTATTTT
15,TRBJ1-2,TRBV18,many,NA,CASSPLVGSWDGYTF,TGTGCCAGCTCACCTCTGGTTGGATCCTGGGATGGCTACACCTTC
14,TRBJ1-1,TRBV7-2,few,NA,CASSPGPPNTEAFF,TGTGCCAGCAGCCCGGGACCCCCGAACACTGAAGCTTTCTTT
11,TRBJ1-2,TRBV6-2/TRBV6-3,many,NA,CASRTGYGYTF,TGTGCCAGCAGGACCGGCTATGGCTACACCTTC
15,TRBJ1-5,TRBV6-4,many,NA,CASSGRQISNQPQHF,TGTGCCAGCAGTGGTCGACAGATTAGCAATCAGCCCCAGCATTTT
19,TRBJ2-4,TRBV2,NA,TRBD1,CASSAGQGLLVLAKNIQYF,TGTGCCAGCAGTGCGGGACAGGGGCTACTCGTACTAGCCAAAAACATTCAGTACTTC
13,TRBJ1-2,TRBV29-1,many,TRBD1,CSGGTGGNYGYTF,TGCAGCGGCGGGACAGGGGGGAACTATGGCTACACCTTC
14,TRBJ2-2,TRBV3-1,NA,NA,CASSLTGSTGELFF,TGTGCCAGCAGCCTAACGGGGAGCACCGGGGAGCTGTTTTTT
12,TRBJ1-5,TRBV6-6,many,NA,CGAAVGGQPQHF,TGTGGGGCCGCGGTGGGAGGTCAGCCCCAGCATTTT
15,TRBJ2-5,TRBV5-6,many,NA,CASSLWGRGFGTQYF,TGTGCCAGCAGCTTGTGGGGGCGCGGGTTCGGGACCCAGTACTTC
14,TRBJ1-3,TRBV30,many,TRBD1,CAWSAGQVGSAIYF,TGTGCCTGGAGTGCCGGACAGGTCGGTTCCGCCATATATTTT
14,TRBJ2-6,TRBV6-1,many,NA,CASRKSSGANVLTF,TGTGCCAGCAGGAAGTCCTCTGGGGCCAACGTCCTGACTTTC
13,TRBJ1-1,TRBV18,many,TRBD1,CASSRQGDTEAFF,TGTGCCAGCTCCCGACAGGGAGACACTGAAGCTTTCTTT
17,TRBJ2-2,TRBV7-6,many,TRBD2,CASSLAGGAANTGELFF,TGTGCCAGCAGCTTAGCCGGGGGGGCCGCGAACACCGGGGAGCTGTTTTTT
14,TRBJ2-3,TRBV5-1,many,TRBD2,CASSRGDSTDTQYF,TGCGCCAGCAGCCGGGGGGACAGCACAGATACGCAGTATTTT
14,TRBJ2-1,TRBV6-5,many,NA,CACHRGGSYNEQFF,TGTGCCTGCCACCGTGGTGGGTCTTACAATGAGCAGTTCTTC
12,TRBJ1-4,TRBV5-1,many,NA,CASSSDREKLFF,TGCGCCAGCAGTTCGGACAGAGAAAAACTGTTTTTT
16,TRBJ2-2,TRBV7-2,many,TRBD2,CASSLGLAVNTGELFF,TGTGCCAGCAGCTTAGGACTAGCGGTCAACACCGGGGAGCTGTTTTTT
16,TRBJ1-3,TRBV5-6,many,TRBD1,CASSAYRGSSGNTIYF,TGTGCCAGCAGCGCGTACAGGGGCAGCTCTGGAAACACCATATATTTT
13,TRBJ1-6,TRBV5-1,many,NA,CASSLEQYSPLHF,TGCGCCAGCAGCTTGGAACAGTACTCACCCCTCCACTTT
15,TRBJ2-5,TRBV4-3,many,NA,CASSPQVRGGETQYF,TGCGCCAGCAGCCCTCAAGTGAGGGGGGGAGAGACCCAGTACTTC
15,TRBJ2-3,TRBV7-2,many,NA,CASSLGTPRTDTQYF,TGTGCCAGCAGCTTAGGGACGCCACGCACAGATACGCAGTATTTT
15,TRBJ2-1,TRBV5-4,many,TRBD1,CASSLGTGLYNEQFF,TGTGCCAGCAGCTTGGGGACAGGTCTTTACAATGAGCAGTTCTTC
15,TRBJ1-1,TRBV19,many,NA,CASSRIGAENTEAFF,TGTGCCAGTAGTAGGATAGGGGCCGAGAACACTGAAGCTTTCTTT
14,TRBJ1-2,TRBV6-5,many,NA,CASSYSADNYGYTF,TGTGCCAGCAGTTACTCGGCAGATAACTATGGCTACACCTTC
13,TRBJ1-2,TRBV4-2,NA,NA,CASSQEGKGGYTF,TGTGCCAGCAGCCAAGAGGGAAAAGGTGGCTACACCTTC
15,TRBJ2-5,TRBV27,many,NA,CPEPLGVRGQETQYF,TGTCCCGAGCCACTGGGCGTTAGGGGGCAAGAGACCCAGTACTTC
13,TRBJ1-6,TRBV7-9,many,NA,CASSASGDSPLHF,TGTGCCAGCAGCGCCTCGGGGGACTCACCCCTCCACTTT
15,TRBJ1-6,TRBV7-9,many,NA,CASSLKSSYNSPLHF,TGTGCCAGCAGCTTGAAAAGTTCCTATAATTCACCCCTCCACTTT
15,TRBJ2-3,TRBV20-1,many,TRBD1,CSANSMTGGTDTQYF,TGCAGTGCTAACTCGATGACAGGGGGCACAGATACGCAGTATTTT
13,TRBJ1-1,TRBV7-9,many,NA,CASSLGEGTEAFF,TGTGCCAGCAGCTTAGGGGAGGGCACTGAAGCTTTCTTT
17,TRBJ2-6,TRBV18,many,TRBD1,CASSPLGQGTGANVLTF,TGTGCCAGCTCACCCCTTGGACAGGGGACTGGGGCCAACGTCCTGACTTTC
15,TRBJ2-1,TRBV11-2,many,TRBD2,CASSLVLANANEQFF,TGTGCCAGCAGCTTAGTACTAGCGAACGCCAATGAGCAGTTCTTC
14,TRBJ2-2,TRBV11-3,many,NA,CASSREPNTGELFF,TGTGCCAGCAGCCGCGAGCCGAACACCGGGGAGCTGTTTTTT
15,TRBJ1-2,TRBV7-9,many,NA,CASNNFRDTFYGYTF,TGTGCCAGCAACAATTTCCGGGACACCTTCTATGGCTACACCTTC
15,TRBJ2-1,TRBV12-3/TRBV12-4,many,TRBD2,CASSLRLAGVGEQFF,TGTGCCAGCAGTCTCCGACTAGCGGGGGTAGGTGAGCAGTTCTTC